This T cell receptor beta chain was sequenced in a study of control samples from healthy donors and cancer patients. Trimming took off 0 bases at V and 2 bases at J, with 11 bases between the two ends. CDR3 length: 16 amino acids. CDR1 is LGHDT, CDR2 YNNKEL, per germline (reference sequence). Assay used: immunoSEQ multiplex PCR; TCRdb lists only in-frame clones, some missing. Here the sample spans 390,000 or so clones, 80% to 95% being singletons. Sequences were obtained from PBMCs. The TCR was taken from a man aged 35 to 55 with head and neck cancer. This chain links TRBV3-1 (or the pseudogene TRBV3-2) with TRBJ2-1; D possibly corresponds to TRBD2 (5 bases). The CDR3 DNA is TGTGCCAGCAGCCAAGATGTAGCGAACCCCTACAATGAGCAGTTCTTC. It translates to CASSQDVANPYNEQFF.